The 30 T cell receptor beta chains presented below share a single source sample, sequenced in a study of T cell changes during pregnancy in multiple sclerosis. Repertoires were generated with immunoSEQ multiplex PCR, while TCRdb's copy carries only in-frame clones and drops some. The sample lists 65,000 to 80,000 clones; around nine tenths were seen once. Material: peripheral blood, obtained in the third trimester of pregnancy. The receptors here all came from a female donor with multiple sclerosis, enrolled in a pregnancy study.

The V gene is TRBV30, the J gene TRBJ1-5; the match to TRBD1 covers 7 bases. This CDR3 region has 15 residues. J lost 6 bases, V lost 7 bases, and 15 bases had no gene match. Germline V gene sequence: CDR1 GTSNPN, CDR2 SVGIG (reference sequence). The CDR3 DNA reads as TGTGCCTTCCGCTCCGAGGGGGCCTTGTCTCAGCCCCAGCATTTT. Translated: CAFRSEGALSQPQHF.

The J gene is TRBJ2-5, the V gene TRBV5-6, with TRBD2 identical over 11 bases. Germline lookup yields CDR1 SGHDT and CDR2 YYEEEE. The length of the CDR3 is 16 residues. V was clipped by 4 bases and J by 5 bases; unmatched bases: 10. CDR3 residues: CASSVSSGGPVETQYF. In nucleotides, the CDR3 is TGTGCCAGCAGCGTGTCTAGCGGGGGGCCGGTGGAGACCCAGTACTTC.

The gene calls are TRBV6-1 and TRBJ1-2; perhaps TRBD1 as D (5 bases). Trimming removed 0 bases at V and 2 bases at J, with 13 bases between. Germline V gene sequence: CDR1 MNHNS, CDR2 SASEGT. The CDR3 runs to 16 residues. The CDR3: CASSEAVAKGNYGYTF. CDR3 sequence (DNA): TGTGCCAGCAGTGAAGCGGTGGCAAAGGGGAACTATGGCTACACCTTC.

V is TRBV6-1 and J is TRBJ2-1, with 8 positions matching TRBD1. Unmatched junction bases numbered 6, after V lost 6 bases and J lost 8 bases. The CDR3 sequence is 13 residues long. Germline V gene data show CDR1 as MNHNS and CDR2 as SASEGT. The CDR3: CASRMTGVDEQFF. CDR3 DNA: TGTGCCAGCAGGATGACAGGGGTCGATGAGCAGTTCTTC.

A few counts support this clone. The V gene is TRBV5-1, the J gene TRBJ2-2; 9 bases agree with TRBD1. The germline CDR1 and CDR2 sequences are SGHRS and YFSETQ. V dropped 1 base and J dropped 1; count of bases not matched to a gene: 2. The length of the CDR3 is 16 residues. The CDR3 coding sequence is TGCGCCAGCAGCTTGTCGACAGGGGGGAACACCGGGGAGCTGTTTTTT. Protein sequence: CASSLSTGGNTGELFF.

V usage is TRBV7-9 and J usage is TRBJ1-5, with TRBD1 identical over 9 bases. Per germline, CDR1 SEHNR and CDR2 FQNEAQ (reference sequence). This CDR3 has 15 amino acids. The J segment lost 1 base and the V segment lost 4 bases, leaving 2 bases of the junction unmatched. The chain's CDR3 is CASSYGTGSNQPQHF. DNA of the CDR3: TGTGCCAGCAGCTATGGGACAGGGAGCAATCAGCCCCAGCATTTT.

The V call is TRBV7-2, the J call TRBJ2-5, with a possible D match to TRBD2 (6 bases). V lost 3 bases and J lost 5, with 16 bases in between. The CDR3 has 15 amino acids. Germline loops: CDR1 SGHTA, CDR2 FQGNSA. CDR3: CASSFAVPRGETQYF. In nucleotides, the CDR3 is TGTGCCAGCAGCTTCGCAGTCCCACGGGGGGAGACCCAGTACTTC.

This clone was detected once. The chain uses TRBV9 and TRBJ2-3; D call uncertain. The CDR3 totals 12 residues. In germline, CDR1 is SGDLS, CDR2 YYNGEE. Deletions cut 3 bases from V and 4 bases from J, with 6 bases between. In nucleotides, the CDR3 is TGTGCCAGCAGCGGAAGCGCAGATACGCAGTATTTT. Protein sequence: CASSGSADTQYF. Combining the CDR3 with reference TRBV9 and TRBJ2-3 gives the whole variable domain DSGVTQTPKHLITATGQRVTLRCSPRSGDLSVYWYQQSLDQGLQFLIQYYNGEERAKGNILERFSAQQFPDLHSELNLSSLELGDSALYFCASSGSADTQYFGPGTRLTVL.

The chain uses TRBV10-1 and TRBJ2-1, with 10 bases identical to TRBD1. The V gene's germline CDR1 is WNHNN and CDR2 SYGVQD (reference sequence). There are 18 residues in the CDR3. The V gene end was trimmed by 4 bases and the J gene end by 4 bases; junction bases not matched to a gene: 13. The CDR3 nucleotides read TGCGCCAGCAGTGCTACCCGGGACAGGGGATCACGGTACAATGAGCAGTTCTTC. Translated: CASSATRDRGSRYNEQFF.

V usage is TRBV5-6 and J usage is TRBJ2-6; perhaps TRBD2 as D (6 bases). Trimming stripped 5 bases from V and 4 bases from J, with 10 bases between. The CDR3 has 14 residues. Germline CDR1 is SGHDT and CDR2 is YYEEEE. This CDR3 is CASSYAGGANVLTF. The DNA of the CDR3 is TGTGCCAGCAGTTATGCGGGGGGGGCCAACGTCCTGACTTTC.

The chain combines TRBV29-1 with TRBJ2-6; D remains ambiguous. This CDR3 has 15 residues. The V end lost 0 bases, the J end lost 0 bases, and 6 bases lay between the germline ends. CDR1 and CDR2 from the germline V gene are SQVTM and ANQGSEA. The CDR3 region has the DNA TGCAGCGTTGAAGACAGGCCCTCTGGGGCCAACGTCCTGACTTTC. This translates into CSVEDRPSGANVLTF. Full variable domain (rest looked up from reference TRBV29-1 and TRBJ2-6): SAVISQKPSRDICQRGTSLTIQCQVDSQVTMMFWYRQQPGQSLTLIATANQGSEATYESGFVIDKFPISRPNLTFSTLTVSNMSPEDSSIYLCSVEDRPSGANVLTFGAGSRLTVL.

The V gene is TRBV5-1, the J gene TRBJ2-1; D is possibly TRBD2 (6 bases). In germline, CDR1 is SGHRS, CDR2 YFSETQ. V dropped 4 bases and J dropped 6 bases, with 17 bases sitting between them. This CDR3 is 15 amino acids long. The DNA of the CDR3 is TGCGCCAGCAGCCCCGGGACCGTGGGGGGCAATGAGCAGTTCTTC. Encoded protein: CASSPGTVGGNEQFF.

The chain links TRBV29-1 to TRBJ2-3; D uncertain. The CDR3 extends over 14 amino acids. The germline V and J ends were trimmed by 6 bases and 0 bases, with 13 bases remaining between them. Per germline, CDR1 SQVTM and CDR2 ANQGSEA. The CDR3 sequence: CSVAQQASTDTQYF. CDR3 coding DNA: TGCAGCGTAGCTCAGCAGGCTAGCACAGATACGCAGTATTTT.

The V gene is TRBV7-2, the J gene TRBJ1-3; 9 bases match TRBD1. CDR1 is SGHTA and CDR2 is FQGNSA in the germline V gene. Losses at the gene ends were 6 bases for V and 6 bases for J; bases not matched to a gene: 6. The CDR3 is made up of 14 amino acids. DNA of the CDR3: TGTGCCAGCAGTTCGGGACAGGGTAAAAACACCATATATTTT. This sequence encodes CASSSGQGKNTIYF.

V usage is TRBV6-6 and J usage is TRBJ2-1; tentative D call: TRBD2 (6 bases). Trimming pared 8 bases from V and 6 bases from J, leaving 14 bases between. The CDR3 loop spans 13 amino acids. Germline V gene data show CDR1 as MNHNY and CDR2 as SVGAGI (reference sequence). Here the CDR3 DNA reads TGTGCCAGCCTCCCGGACTATCCCAATGAGCAGTTCTTC. It is translated as CASLPDYPNEQFF.

The CDR3 sequence is CALSKASTGQPQHF. The CDR3, as DNA: TGTGCCTTGTCAAAGGCCTCAACGGGTCAGCCCCAGCATTTT. V is TRBV30 and J is TRBJ1-5; no definite D call. V gave up 7 bases and J gave up 6 bases, with 19 bases separating them. Germline V gene sequence: CDR1 GTSNPN, CDR2 SVGIG (reference sequence). The CDR3 has 14 residues.

This clone was counted a single time. The chain links TRBV27 to TRBJ2-7; 7 bases are shared with TRBD1. V lost 0 bases, J lost 2 bases, and 4 bases stayed unmatched. The CDR3 spans 15 residues. The germline V gene has CDR1 MNHEY and CDR2 SMNVEV (reference sequence). The CDR3 region has the DNA TGTGCCAGCAGTTTATCGTCAGGGGGAACCTACGAGCAGTACTTC. Residues: CASSLSSGGTYEQYF.

The chain combines TRBV19 with TRBJ1-2, with TRBD1 matching 8 bases. Germline V gene sequence: CDR1 LNHDA, CDR2 SQIVND (reference sequence). V was pared by 10 bases and J by 7 bases, with 20 bases of the junction left unmatched. CDR3 length: 16 amino acids. This chain's CDR3 is CAIKRGTGVFTGGYTF. CDR3 coding DNA: TGTGCCATAAAACGAGGGACAGGCGTCTTTACGGGTGGCTACACCTTC.

The chain recombines TRBV6-1 with TRBJ1-3; perhaps TRBD1 as D (6 bases). Trimming shortened V by 7 bases and J by 2 bases, and 9 bases separated the two germline ends. CDR1 MNHNS and CDR2 SASEGT come from the germline V gene. The CDR3 has 13 residues. CDR3: CASIQGTGNTIYF. The CDR3 DNA reads TGTGCCAGCATACAGGGAACTGGAAACACCATATATTTT.

The gene calls are TRBV27 and TRBJ1-2; a weak D match, TRBD1 (5 bases). CDR3 length: 16 amino acids. Germline V gene lookup returns CDR1 MNHEY and CDR2 SMNVEV (reference sequence). Trimming stripped 8 bases from V and 0 bases from J, with 19 bases between. CDR3: CASSSGYTSSNYGYTF. The CDR3 bases are TGTGCCAGCTCGTCAGGGTACACCTCCTCTAACTATGGCTACACCTTC.

V is TRBV7-9 and J is TRBJ2-1; 10 nucleotides match TRBD2. CDR1 is SEHNR and CDR2 is FQNEAQ in the germline V gene (reference sequence). The CDR3 loop spans 15 amino acids. Unmatched junction bases numbered 3, after V lost 1 base and J lost 6 bases. The DNA of the CDR3 is TGTGCCAGCAGCTTAGGGACTAGCGGACTCAATGAGCAGTTCTTC. Translating it yields CASSLGTSGLNEQFF. Filled out from reference TRBV7-9 and TRBJ2-1, the complete variable domain reads DTGVSQNPRHKITKRGQNVTFRCDPISEHNRLYWYRQTLGQGPEFLTYFQNEAQLEKSRLLSDRFSAERPKGSFSTLEIQRTEQGDSAMYLCASSLGTSGLNEQFFGPGTRLTVL.

Here the CDR3 reads CASSIEGGFYEQYF. The DNA for the CDR3 is TGTGCCAGTAGTATTGAAGGGGGCTTCTACGAGCAGTACTTC. The gene calls are TRBV19 and TRBJ2-7; 7 bases fit TRBD1. The CDR3 is made up of 14 amino acids. The junction had 5 bases not matched to a gene; V was cut back by 3 bases and J by 3 bases. Germline CDR1 LNHDA, CDR2 SQIVND (reference sequence).

This chain connects TRBV7-2 to TRBJ1-3; no definite D call. This CDR3 comprises 14 residues. Germline loops: CDR1 SGHTA, CDR2 FQGNSA. Trimming stripped 1 base from V and 4 bases from J, with 8 bases between. The CDR3 loop is CASSLGASGNTIYF. CDR3 sequence (DNA): TGTGCCAGCAGCTTAGGGGCATCGGGAAACACCATATATTTT.

The rearrangement joins TRBV27 to TRBJ2-5; 7 positions match TRBD1. Looked up from germline, CDR1 is MNHEY and CDR2 is SMNVEV (reference sequence). The junction had 15 bases not matched to a gene; V was cut back by 10 bases and J by 1 base. The length of the CDR3 is 16 residues. The CDR3 DNA reads as TGTGCCACGGTCACAAGGGGGCAATCAATCCAAGAGACCCAGTACTTC. It codes for CATVTRGQSIQETQYF.

The rearrangement uses TRBV21-1 and TRBJ2-2; the D segment call TRBD1 is taken from the table without a DNA check. TRBV21-1 is a recognized pseudogene. This CDR3 spans 16 amino acids. CDR3 sequence reads: CASSGTTKKDTGELFF. The CDR3 nucleotides are TGTGCCAGCAGCGGGACAACTAAGAAGGACACCGGGGAGCTGTTTTTT.

This sequence joins TRBV5-4 and TRBJ1-2; D might be TRBD1 (5 bases). Germline V lookup: CDR1 SGHNT, CDR2 YYREEE (reference sequence). The CDR3 has 15 amino acids. V lost 1 base to trimming and J lost 2 bases, with 12 bases between them. The CDR3 region is CASSLSSQGNYGYTF. The CDR3 DNA follows: TGTGCCAGCAGCTTGAGTAGTCAGGGAAACTATGGCTACACCTTC.

The chain has TRBV9 and TRBJ2-1, with 7 bases identical to TRBD1. Germline trimming cut 0 bases from V and 8 bases from J; bases unmatched to any gene: 5. Looked up from germline, CDR1 is SGDLS and CDR2 is YYNGEE. The CDR3 loop spans 14 amino acids. Written as DNA, the CDR3 is TGTGCCAGCAGCGTAGAGGGGGCCGGCGATGAGCAGTTCTTC. Translating it yields CASSVEGAGDEQFF.

The chain combines TRBV14 with TRBJ1-2, with 8 bases identical to TRBD1. The germline CDR1 and CDR2 sequences are SGHDN and FVKESK. This CDR3 spans 15 amino acids. After removal of 4 bases from V and 4 bases from J, the junction contained 8 bases not matched to a gene. The CDR3 protein is CASSLDDRGPYGYTF. The CDR3 nucleotides are TGTGCCAGCAGCCTAGACGACAGGGGTCCCTATGGCTACACCTTC.

The rearrangement links TRBV6-1 to TRBJ2-2, with 7 nucleotides matching TRBD1. The V gene end was trimmed by 0 bases and the J gene end by 3 bases; junction bases not matched to a gene: 7. This CDR3 has 17 residues. Germline-derived CDR1 and CDR2 are MNHNS and SASEGT. CDR3 in amino acids: CASSEAIDRAYTGELFF. The DNA for the CDR3 is TGTGCCAGCAGTGAAGCGATTGACAGGGCCTACACCGGGGAGCTGTTTTTT.

The chain employs TRBV19 and TRBJ1-1; possibly TRBD1 for D (5 bases). Germline-derived CDR1 and CDR2 are LNHDA and SQIVND (reference sequence). CDR3 length: 14 residues. Trimming took off 5 bases at V and 7 bases at J, with 17 bases between the two ends. CDR3 in amino acids: CASSRGGQGGEAFF. CDR3 sequence (DNA): TGTGCCAGTAGTCGGGGAGGGCAGGGCGGTGAAGCTTTCTTT. The complete variable domain, with remaining parts taken from reference TRBV19 and TRBJ1-1, reads DGGITQSPKYLFRKEGQNVTLSCEQNLNHDAMYWYRQDPGQGLRLIYYSQIVNDFQKGDIAEGYSVSREKKESFPLTVTSAQKNPTAFYLCASSRGGQGGEAFFGQGTRLTVV.